What follows are 13 T cell receptor beta chains derived from one specimen sequenced in a study of control samples from healthy donors and cancer patients (dated by TCRdb to 2019 to 2021). Libraries were prepared through the immunoSEQ multiplex PCR assay. TCRdb provides this immuneACCESS table in a form limited to in-frame rearrangements. Some clones are lacking; in checked studies, under half of them reflect an unresolved V gene, and why the rest are absent is not known. The sample data list 90,000 to 150,000 clones, and just over 90% of these were observed just once. 6% to 8% of the sample is taken by the ten largest. Sequences were obtained from blood. The source of these receptors is a woman aged 18-30 years in good health.

V is TRBV20-1 and J is TRBJ1-1; D might be TRBD1 (5 bases). Trimming removed 3 bases from V and 9 bases from J, with 17 bases in between. CDR1 DFQATT and CDR2 SNEGSKA come from the germline V gene (reference sequence). CDR3 length equals 13 residues. The CDR3 is CSASIQEARQAFF. CDR3 nucleotides: TGCAGTGCTAGTATACAGGAGGCCCGTCAAGCTTTCTTT.

The CDR3 DNA reads as TGTGCCAGCATCCAGCAGGGGGCCACAGATACGCAGTATTTT. It translates to CASIQQGATDTQYF. V is TRBV27 and J is TRBJ2-3, with TRBD1 matching over 8 bases. This CDR3 is built from 14 residues. V shed 7 bases, J shed 2 bases, and the junction held 5 bases outside the gene matches. Germline CDR1 and CDR2: MNHEY and SMNVEV (reference sequence).

DNA for the CDR3: TGTGCCAGCAGCCACTCCGGGGGACTAGCGGGAGAATATTTT. As protein: CASSHSGGLAGEYF. The chain couples TRBV3-1 (or the pseudogene TRBV3-2) to TRBJ2-3; 14 bases agree with TRBD2. The CDR3 is 14 amino acids. From germline, CDR1 is LGHDT and CDR2 YNNKEL (reference sequence). After removal of 3 bases from V and 15 bases from J, the junction contained 8 bases not matched to a gene.

The chain has TRBV19 and TRBJ2-1; 13 nucleotides agree with TRBD2. Germline loops: CDR1 LNHDA, CDR2 SQIVND (reference sequence). V shed 4 bases and J 8 bases; nucleotides not matched to a gene: 8. This CDR3 has 16 amino acids. CDR3 region: CASSSRTSGRPHEQFF. For the CDR3, the DNA is TGTGCCAGTAGTAGCAGGACTAGCGGGAGACCCCATGAGCAGTTCTTC.

This chain links TRBV6-5 with TRBJ1-1; D is unclear. The CDR3 loop spans 11 amino acids. Germline V CDR1 and CDR2: MNHEY, SVGAGI. V was clipped by 2 bases and J by 7 bases, with 5 bases between them. CDR3 region: CASSYRSEAFF. The CDR3, as DNA: TGTGCCAGCAGTTACAGGAGTGAAGCTTTCTTT.

The CDR3 nucleotides are TGTGCCAGCAGTCCCGGGGGACTAGCGGGGATCGCCACGTTAAGCTCCTACGAGCAGTACTTC. It is translated as CASSPGGLAGIATLSSYEQYF. The chain couples TRBV28 to TRBJ2-7; 13 positions agree with TRBD2. CDR3 length equals 21 residues. With V trimmed by 5 bases and J by 0 bases, 19 bases remained unmatched. The germline V gene encodes CDR1 MDHEN and CDR2 SYDVKM. The complete variable domain, with remaining parts taken from reference TRBV28 and TRBJ2-7, reads DVKVTQSSRYLVKRTGEKVFLECVQDMDHENMFWYRQDPGLGLRLIYFSYDVKMKEKGDIPEGYSVSREKKERFSLILESASTNQTSMYLCASSPGGLAGIATLSSYEQYFGPGTRLTVT.

Concerning this clone itself: Other DNA sequences in this sample translate to the same CDR3. The V and J genes are TRBV2 and TRBJ2-7; a possible D gene is TRBD1 (6 bases). V lost 6 bases and J 4 bases, leaving 10 bases between the germline ends. The CDR3 spans 12 residues. Germline-derived CDR1 and CDR2 are SNHLY and FYNNEI. CDR3 in amino acids: CASSRQVYEQYF. The CDR3 nucleotides read TGTGCCAGCAGCCGACAGGTGTACGAGCAGTACTTC. Complete variable domain (other parts from reference TRBV2 and TRBJ2-7): EPEVTQTPSHQVTQMGQEVILRCVPISNHLYFYWYRQILGQKVEFLVSFYNNEISEKSEIFDDQFSVERPDGSNFTLKIRSTKLEDSAMYFCASSRQVYEQYFGPGTRLTVT.

V gene TRBV12-3 or TRBV12-4 combines with J gene TRBJ1-1, with D possibly TRBD1 on 5 matching bases. The CDR3 loop spans 13 amino acids. Trimming left V 9 bases short and J 1 base short, with 12 bases between. Here the CDR3 reads CASGGDGNTEAFF. CDR3 sequence (DNA): TGTGCCAGTGGGGGGGATGGGAACACTGAAGCTTTCTTT.

The chain combines TRBV2 with TRBJ1-2; 7 nucleotides match TRBD1. The junction had 4 bases not matched to a gene; V was cut back by 7 bases and J by 5 bases. In germline, CDR1 is SNHLY, CDR2 FYNNEI. CDR3 length: 12 amino acids. This CDR3 reads CASKQGEYGYTF. DNA of the CDR3: TGTGCCAGCAAGCAGGGGGAATATGGCTACACCTTC.

The chain links TRBV10-2 to TRBJ1-2; D remains ambiguous. The germline gives CDR1 WSHSY, CDR2 SAAADI. Trimming left V 6 bases short and J 4 bases short, with 15 bases between. The CDR3 totals 14 residues. The CDR3 protein is CASSLDLGGYGYTF. DNA for the CDR3: TGCGCCAGCAGCCTAGATCTCGGAGGCTATGGCTACACCTTC.

The genes are TRBV9 and TRBJ2-3, with D maybe TRBD1 (5 bases). Germline values: CDR1 SGDLS, CDR2 YYNGEE. This CDR3 has 15 amino acids. Trimming stripped 0 bases from V and 0 bases from J, with 8 bases between. The CDR3 loop reads CASSVEGVSTDTQYF. The CDR3 DNA is TGTGCCAGCAGCGTAGAAGGGGTCAGCACAGATACGCAGTATTTT.

This chain joins TRBV6-5 and TRBJ2-1; no firm D call. This CDR3 spans 11 amino acids. Trimming cost V 3 bases and J 7 bases, with 4 bases left between them. Germline CDR1 MNHEY, CDR2 SVGAGI. CDR3 DNA: TGTGCCAGCAGTTATGGGAATGAGCAGTTCTTC. Protein product: CASSYGNEQFF.

The chain joins TRBV6-6 to TRBJ2-7; the D gene is possibly TRBD2 (6 bases). In germline, CDR1 is MNHNY, CDR2 SVGAGI (reference sequence). The CDR3 runs to 15 residues. Between the trimmed V and J ends, which lost 6 bases and 2 bases, there was a span of 17 bases. CDR3 nucleotides: TGTGCCAGCAGCACCGATGGAGGGCGCCCCTACGAGCAGTACTTC. Translation: CASSTDGGRPYEQYF.